This T cell receptor beta chain stems from a study of lymphopenia after photon versus proton radiotherapy. Per germline, CDR1 MNHEY and CDR2 SMNVEV (reference sequence). The CDR3 sequence is 16 residues long. V lost 3 bases and J 3 bases, leaving 18 bases between the germline ends. Study-level findings and limits: Proton therapy kept repertoires fairly stable, unlike photons, which gained effector/memory cells. Survival link was tested only in deceased patients; proton benefit remains a possibility. Post-nadir TCR diversity decline inversely tracked overall survival among those who died. Oligoclonal CD8+ Temra expansion after nadir drove photon patients' diversity drop.

Here immunoSEQ multiplex PCR was the method, and the copy in TCRdb shows in-frame clones only, minus some. Of some 170,000 clones listed, roughly nine tenths are singletons. Concerning this clone itself: Its antigen is as yet unknown.

The sample consisted of peripheral blood, taken from a patient treated with photon-based radiotherapy. The rearrangement links TRBV27 to TRBJ2-7; tentatively, D is TRBD2 (6 bases). The sequence was collected from a man between 50 and 59 years old with gastric cancer. In DNA, the CDR3 is TGTGCCAGCAGTTTTCTCTTAACCGGGACTCTCTACGAGCAGTACTTC. This codes for CASSFLLTGTLYEQYF.